One sample yielded the 16 T cell receptor beta chains listed below, sequenced in a study of shared clonotypes between healthy human individuals. Measured with immunoSEQ multiplex PCR; TCRdb has only the in-frame clones, and not every one. Here the sample spans more than 1,200,000 clones, 97% to 99% being singletons. The sequenced sample consisted of naive CD4+ T cells sorted from blood. Subset here: CD45RA+ positively selected. Receptors were obtained from a man younger than 40 in good health.

The chain has TRBV9 and TRBJ2-5; 12 bases match TRBD1. Unmatched junction bases numbered 8, after V lost 1 base and J lost 1 base. Germline V gives CDR1 SGDLS, CDR2 YYNGEE. The CDR3 runs 18 residues. CDR3 bases: TGTGCCAGCAGCGTAAGAGTGGGACAGGGGGCGCGCCAAGAGACCCAGTACTTC. Translating gives CASSVRVGQGARQETQYF.

This chain joins TRBV9 and TRBJ2-1; 12 bases match TRBD2. The CDR3 totals 16 residues. The V gene's germline CDR1 is SGDLS and CDR2 YYNGEE. The trim removed 0 bases at V and 7 bases at J, leaving 5 bases unmatched. The CDR3 protein is CASSVGLAGGSNEQFF. In nucleotides, the CDR3 is TGTGCCAGCAGCGTAGGTCTAGCGGGAGGGTCTAATGAGCAGTTCTTC. The whole variable domain, remainder taken from reference TRBV9 and TRBJ2-1, is DSGVTQTPKHLITATGQRVTLRCSPRSGDLSVYWYQQSLDQGLQFLIQYYNGEERAKGNILERFSAQQFPDLHSELNLSSLELGDSALYFCASSVGLAGGSNEQFFGPGTRLTVL.

In DNA form, the CDR3 reads TGCGCCAGCAGCTTGTCCCTTTCCCCCTACAATGAGCAGTTCTTC. It encodes CASSLSLSPYNEQFF. The chain carries TRBV5-1 and TRBJ2-1; D is unclear. V was shortened by 1 base and J by 2 bases, with 10 bases between the two germline ends. The CDR3 is 15 amino acids. Germline V lookup: CDR1 SGHRS, CDR2 YFSETQ.

This chain joins TRBV27 and TRBJ2-3; 8 bases are a match to TRBD2. V was pared by 6 bases and J by 0 bases, with 8 bases of the junction left unmatched. The CDR3 extends over 16 amino acids. CDR1 MNHEY and CDR2 SMNVEV come from the germline V gene (reference sequence). The DNA of the CDR3 is TGTGCCAGCAGCCTTTTAGCGGGGTTTAGCACAGATACGCAGTATTTT. It is translated as CASSLLAGFSTDTQYF.

The gene calls are TRBV18 and TRBJ2-7, with a possible D match to TRBD1 (5 bases). The CDR3 runs to 18 residues. CDR1 and CDR2 (germline): KGHSH, LQKENI. Trimming stripped 3 bases from V and 0 bases from J, with 21 bases between. CDR3 in DNA: TGTGCCAGCTCACCCCTCTCGAGCCCGACAGTCATCTCCTACGAGCAGTACTTC. Translating it yields CASSPLSSPTVISYEQYF.

Remarks on this clone: The sample carries other DNA sequences with the same CDR3. This rearrangement joins TRBV18 to TRBJ2-7; 14 positions agree with TRBD2. The ends lost 6 bases at V and 4 bases at J; junction bases unmatched: 5. The germline V gene has CDR1 KGHSH and CDR2 LQKENI. The CDR3 runs to 15 residues. DNA for the CDR3: TGTGCCAGCTCCCCCGGGACTAGCGGGAGTTACGAGCAGTACTTC. Its protein product is CASSPGTSGSYEQYF.

This chain links TRBV28 with TRBJ2-7; 9 nucleotides match TRBD1. V gave up 6 bases and J gave up 0 bases; unmatched junction bases: 6. CDR1 is MDHEN and CDR2 is SYDVKM in the germline V gene. CDR3 length equals 15 residues. In DNA, the CDR3 is TGTGCCAGCAGGTCGGCGGGACAGGGCTCCTACGAGCAGTACTTC. The encoded protein is CASRSAGQGSYEQYF. The variable domain in full, completed from reference TRBV28 and TRBJ2-7, reads DVKVTQSSRYLVKRTGEKVFLECVQDMDHENMFWYRQDPGLGLRLIYFSYDVKMKEKGDIPEGYSVSREKKERFSLILESASTNQTSMYLCASRSAGQGSYEQYFGPGTRLTVT.

The chain uses TRBV6-1 and TRBJ1-1; D is undetermined. The CDR3 contains 13 residues. CDR1 and CDR2 (germline): MNHNS, SASEGT. The V gene lost 4 bases and the J gene lost 2 bases, with 8 bases spanning the gap. As DNA, the CDR3 is TGTGCCAGCAGTGTATTAGGAAACACTGAAGCTTTCTTT. Its translation: CASSVLGNTEAFF.

The table lists this clone with a count of one. V gene TRBV5-1 combines with J gene TRBJ2-2; TRBD2 agrees at 10 bases. V shed 5 bases, J shed 5 bases, and the junction held 15 bases outside the gene matches. Germline CDR1 and CDR2: SGHRS and YFSETQ. This CDR3 contains 18 residues. The CDR3 sequence: CASSLVAGGATRTGELFF. DNA for the CDR3: TGCGCCAGCAGTCTTGTAGCGGGAGGAGCCACGAGGACCGGGGAGCTGTTTTTT.

This rearrangement joins TRBV29-1 to TRBJ2-3; a possible D gene is TRBD2 (6 bases). The CDR3 loop spans 12 amino acids. Deletions cut 7 bases from V and 4 bases from J, with 12 bases between. Germline V gene sequence: CDR1 SQVTM, CDR2 ANQGSEA. CDR3 DNA: TGCAGCGGAATGGGGGGATCAGATACGCAGTATTTT. It yields the protein CSGMGGSDTQYF.

The CDR3 DNA follows: TGTGCCAGCAGCAACCGGACGGGTGTAGTGGATACGCAGTATTTT. As protein: CASSNRTGVVDTQYF. The rearrangement links TRBV7-2 to TRBJ2-3, with unresolved D. V was pared by 5 bases and J by 6 bases, with 18 bases between. The CDR3 extends over 15 amino acids. Per germline, CDR1 SGHTA and CDR2 FQGNSA.

Details on this clone: This clone may be a read error of a much larger clone one base away. The chain has TRBV11-1 and TRBJ2-5, with D unresolved. Germline CDR1 reads SGHAT; CDR2 reads FQDESV (reference sequence). Between the trimmed V and J ends, which lost 1 base and 4 bases, there was a span of 1 base. The CDR3 is made up of 11 amino acids. This chain's CDR3 is CASSLGETQYF. CDR3 DNA sequence: TGTGCCAGCAGCTTAGGAGAGACCCAGTACTTC.

The gene calls are TRBV10-2 and TRBJ2-7, with a tentative D call TRBD1 (5 bases). The CDR3 loop spans 14 amino acids. V was trimmed by 6 bases and J by 6 bases, leaving 18 bases between them. Germline loops: CDR1 WSHSY, CDR2 SAAADI. The CDR3 sequence is CASSGRTRFGEQYF. Written as DNA, the CDR3 is TGCGCCAGCAGCGGACGGACACGGTTTGGCGAGCAGTACTTC.

This chain links TRBV25-1 with TRBJ2-4; tentatively, D is TRBD2 (5 bases). This CDR3 region has 14 residues. The V end was cut by 4 bases, the J end by 7 bases, with 14 bases between. Germline CDR1 is MGHDK and CDR2 is SYGVNS. The CDR3 spells CASSGAVSGNIQYF. CDR3 coding DNA: TGTGCCAGCAGTGGAGCGGTTTCCGGGAACATTCAGTACTTC.

The chain combines TRBV9 with TRBJ2-7; 9 bases map to TRBD1. The CDR3 contains 16 residues. Trimming cost V 0 bases and J 4 bases; bases outside gene matches: 8. Germline CDR1 is SGDLS and CDR2 is YYNGEE. CDR3 sequence: CASSVAAGQGRYEQYF. The CDR3 DNA follows: TGTGCCAGCAGCGTAGCAGCGGGACAGGGCCGGTACGAGCAGTACTTC.

The chain recombines TRBV12-2 with TRBJ2-1; the D call TRBD1 from the table was never checked on the DNA. TRBV12-2 is deemed a pseudogene. The CDR3 has 15 amino acids. The CDR3 DNA is TGTGCAAGTCGCGTCGGACAGGGGGGAAGTAATGAGCAGTTCTTC. Residues: CASRVGQGGSNEQFF.